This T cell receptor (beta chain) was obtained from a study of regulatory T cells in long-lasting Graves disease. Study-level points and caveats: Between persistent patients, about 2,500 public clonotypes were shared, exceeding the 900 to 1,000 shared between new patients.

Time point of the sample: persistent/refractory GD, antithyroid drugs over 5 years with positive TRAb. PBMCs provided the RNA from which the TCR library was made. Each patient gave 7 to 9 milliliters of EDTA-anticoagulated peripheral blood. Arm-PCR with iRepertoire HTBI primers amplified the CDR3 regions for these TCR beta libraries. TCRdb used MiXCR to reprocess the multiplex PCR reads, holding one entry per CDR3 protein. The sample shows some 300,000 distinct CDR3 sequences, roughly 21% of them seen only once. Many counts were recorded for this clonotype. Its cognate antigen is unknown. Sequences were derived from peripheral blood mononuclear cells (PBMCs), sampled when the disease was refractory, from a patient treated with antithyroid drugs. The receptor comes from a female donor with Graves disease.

DNA for the CDR3: TGTGCCAGCAGCTTAGGGGGGTTCGTTTACGAGCAGTACTTC. This encodes CASSLGGFVYEQYF. V gene TRBV7-9 combines with J gene TRBJ2-7; D possibly matches TRBD1 or TRBD2 (5 bases each). This CDR3 is 14 amino acids long. Germline V lookup: CDR1 SEHNR, CDR2 FQNEAQ (reference sequence). Trimming shortened V by 1 base and J by 4 bases, and 11 bases separated the two germline ends.